This T cell receptor beta chain was documented in a study of identical twins. Study-wide results and limits: Sequences that were out-of-frame, alpha and twin-shared displayed an excess of low generation probability. Cross-sectional statistics underpinned the conclusions; the same donors were not followed.

Germline lookup yields CDR1 SGHTA and CDR2 FQGNSA. V lost 6 bases and J lost 4; bases outside the gene matches: 6. This CDR3 contains 14 residues. This clonotype has a handful of counts. Its antigen is still unknown. Unique molecular identifiers were in the cDNA, with template-switch universal primer binding. MiXCR, applied by TCRdb to the 5' RACE reads, yields one record per CDR3 protein. This sample has about 530,000 distinct CDR3 sequences; around 24% occur once, and the top ten carry 0.48%. These data were also filed under a second study, of yellow fever vaccine responses in identical twins.

J is TRBJ1-1 and V is TRBV7-2; TRBD1 agrees at 9 bases. Sequenced: CD4+ T cells sorted from blood. The sequence came from a woman aged 18-30 years in good health. CDR3 sequence reads: CASRRNRGRTEAFF. DNA of the CDR3: TGTGCCAGCAGACGTAACAGGGGGCGCACTGAAGCTTTCTTT.